The present T cell receptor beta chain was sequenced within a study of identical twins. Study-wide results and limits: Donors were not followed over many years; analysis was cross-sectional. Analyses of zero insertions could be partly confounded by invariant MAIT and iNKT cells. With abundant cord blood beta clonotypes, insertions were fewer; memory repertoires showed no such pattern.

cDNA molecules carried unique molecular identifiers, and template switching added a universal primer site. Each CDR3 protein gets one entry after TCRdb re-called the 5' RACE reads with MiXCR. The repertoire consists of some 1,700,000 distinct CDR3 sequences, with about 32% occurring once and the leading ten covering about 0.27%. This clonotype has only a few counts. Antigen: not known. Sequenced: cord blood. This clonotype was obtained from a newborn girl in good health.

CDR3 amino acids: CASSLSYGLTYEQYF. The CDR3 region has the DNA TGCGCCAGCAGCTTGTCCTATGGACTGACCTACGAGCAGTACTTC. The chain has TRBV5-1 and TRBJ2-7, with TRBD2 as a possible D gene (5 bases). The CDR3 spans 15 residues. Germline lookup yields CDR1 SGHRS and CDR2 YFSETQ. Trimming removed 1 base from V and 2 bases from J, with 13 bases in between.